The rows below give T cell receptor beta chains drawn from one sample of a study of neurological immune-mediated disorders. TCRdb independently ran MiXCR on the 5' RACE reads; one entry per CDR3 protein. The profile covers 80,000 to 95,000 distinct CDR3 sequences, with around 3.6% appearing a single time and 2.5% to 3% taken by the ten largest. Sequenced sample: PBMCs. All receptors come from a woman aged 50 to 65 with multiple sclerosis. Both conserved end residues are trimmed from each CDR3. Each record gives: V gene, J gene, CDR3 protein.

TRBV6-2/TRBV6-3	TRBJ2-5	ASSYGTSAKQETQY
TRBV9	TRBJ1-2	ASSATLGGNYGYT
TRBV7-9	TRBJ2-1	ASSPPGQGHNEQF
TRBV20-1	TRBJ2-7	SGYGTGGSYEQY
TRBV29-1	TRBJ2-5	SVAMLGTPETQY
TRBV7-7	TRBJ2-7	ASTPALGGGEQY
TRBV20-1	TRBJ2-1	SAPGTESYNEQF
TRBV5-1	TRBJ2-3	ASSPDYPVDTQY
TRBV6-5	TRBJ2-1	ASSSDSSSYNEQF
TRBV3-1	TRBJ2-2	ASSQFDSTGELF
TRBV7-9	TRBJ2-2	ASSPATGTGELF
TRBV5-1	TRBJ2-7	ASSSDNRGLSEQY
TRBV5-5	TRBJ2-3	ASSLGTGTYTDTQY
TRBV7-2	TRBJ2-2	ASSHGGSNTGELF
TRBV6-1	TRBJ2-7	ASSPTSGGRQFDEQY
TRBV7-6	TRBJ2-5	ASSLLSQTETQY
TRBV10-3	TRBJ2-1	AIRPQGLSFVEQF
TRBV5-6	TRBJ1-6	ASSPEQGSPLH
TRBV15	TRBJ1-2	ATSRDSAGYT
TRBV16	TRBJ2-7	ASSQWTDAYEQY
TRBV14	TRBJ2-1	ASSPPGRTTREQF
TRBV5-1	TRBJ2-7	ASSPKPTGSGYEQY